One sample yielded the 27 T cell receptor beta chains listed below, sequenced in a study of T cells in Graves' hyperthyroidism and ophthalmopathy. Amplification targeted TCR beta CDR3 regions from RNA transcripts. With the HTBI primer set, the TCR CDR3 went through a first round of RT-PCR. TCRdb independently ran MiXCR on the multiplex PCR reads; one entry per CDR3 protein. The sample shows around 600,000 distinct CDR3 sequences, 14% of them seen only once. What was sequenced was blood. These TCRs come from a woman aged 45-65 years with Graves' ophthalmopathy.

J is TRBJ1-2 and V is TRBV7-8; weak D call: TRBD1 (6 bases). The V end lost 4 bases, the J end lost 4 bases, and 13 bases lay between the germline ends. The germline CDR1 and CDR2 sequences are SGHVS and FQNEAQ. The CDR3 is made up of 14 amino acids. CDR3 in amino acids: CASSSRDILYGYTF. The CDR3 coding sequence is TGTGCCAGCAGCTCTCGGGACATACTCTATGGCTACACCTTC.

This clonotype was found many times. This CDR3 reads CASSPNGRYGYTF. The CDR3 DNA sequence: TGTGCCAGCTCACCCAACGGACGATATGGCTACACCTTC. V usage is TRBV18 and J usage is TRBJ1-2; D gene uncertain. Trimming took off 3 bases at V and 5 bases at J, with 10 bases between the two ends. The germline CDR1 and CDR2 sequences are KGHSH and LQKENI. This CDR3 spans 13 amino acids. Variable domain in full (rest from reference TRBV18 and TRBJ1-2): NAGVMQNPRHLVRRRGQEARLRCSPMKGHSHVYWYRQLPEEGLKFMVYLQKENIIDESGMPKERFSAEFPKEGPSILRIQQVVRGDSAAYFCASSPNGRYGYTFGSGTRLTVV.

This clonotype has just a few counts. The V call is TRBV7-8, the J call TRBJ2-1; D remains unclear. V shed 3 bases and J shed 7 bases, with 13 bases lying between them. CDR1 and CDR2 from the germline V gene are SGHVS and FQNEAQ. This CDR3 spans 14 amino acids. CDR3 sequence reads: CASSFVGLINEQFF. In DNA, the CDR3 is TGTGCCAGCAGCTTTGTTGGTCTGATTAATGAGCAGTTCTTC.

The gene calls are TRBV3-1 and TRBJ2-7, with TRBD2 matching 7 bases. Per the germline V gene, CDR1 is LGHDT and CDR2 is YNNKEL (reference sequence). The CDR3 has 17 amino acids. Trimming cost V 0 bases and J 7 bases; bases outside gene matches: 15. The chain's CDR3 is CASSQDLVAGSVGEQYF. The CDR3 nucleotides are TGTGCCAGCAGCCAAGATCTAGTAGCGGGTTCCGTGGGAGAGCAGTACTTC.

This clonotype was counted only a few times. The chain has TRBV2 and TRBJ2-4, with TRBD1 identical over 8 bases. The germline V gene encodes CDR1 SNHLY and CDR2 FYNNEI. This CDR3 contains 16 residues. Germline trimming cut 1 base from V and 0 bases from J; bases unmatched to any gene: 2. CDR3 amino acids: CASSEGTGIAKNIQYF. CDR3 sequence (DNA): TGTGCCAGCAGTGAAGGGACAGGGATAGCCAAAAACATTCAGTACTTC.

This clonotype was seen a few times. The chain combines TRBV4-3 with TRBJ2-7; D is unclear. The CDR3 has 15 residues. V shed 1 base and J shed 0 bases, with 10 bases lying between them. The V gene's germline CDR1 is LGHNA and CDR2 YSLEER. The CDR3 region is CASSQVDGSSYEQYF. The CDR3 DNA reads as TGCGCCAGCAGCCAAGTGGACGGTAGCTCCTACGAGCAGTACTTC.

This clonotype was recorded a few times. The V call is TRBV4-3, the J call TRBJ1-2, with D perhaps TRBD1 (5 bases). Germline V gives CDR1 LGHNA, CDR2 YSLEER. This CDR3 has 15 amino acids. V shed 1 base and J shed 4 bases, with 13 bases lying between them. The CDR3 is CASSQGRASGYGYTF. CDR3 nucleotides: TGCGCCAGCAGCCAAGGCAGGGCATCAGGCTATGGCTACACCTTC.

This clonotype has ten or more counts. The J gene is TRBJ2-7, the V gene TRBV28; TRBD1 or TRBD2 may be the D gene (5 bases each). CDR1 MDHEN and CDR2 SYDVKM come from the germline V gene. This CDR3 has 15 residues. V lost 4 bases, J lost 2 bases, and 15 bases lay in between. The CDR3 spells CASSSGTEIPYEQYF. CDR3 coding DNA: TGTGCCAGCAGTTCAGGGACGGAGATCCCCTACGAGCAGTACTTC.

A note on this clonotype: With a much larger clone just one base away, this may be a read error. V gene TRBV30 combines with J gene TRBJ2-3, with 10 positions matching TRBD2. The germline V gene encodes CDR1 GTSNPN and CDR2 SVGIG (reference sequence). CDR3 length: 17 residues. After removal of 3 bases from V and 5 bases from J, the junction contained 14 bases not matched to a gene. In nucleotides, the CDR3 is TGTGCCTGGAGCAACCCGTGGTCTAGCGGGAGAGGAGATACGCAGTATTTT. This sequence encodes CAWSNPWSSGRGDTQYF.

The chain combines TRBV6-2 or TRBV6-3 with TRBJ2-3; TRBD1 agrees at 9 bases. The CDR3 length is 16 residues. V lost 5 bases to trimming and J lost 5 bases; unmatched junction nucleotides: 11. Looked up from germline, CDR1 is MNHEY and CDR2 is SVGEGT. Here the CDR3 reads CASSTGTGLYGDTQYF. DNA of the CDR3: TGTGCCAGCAGTACCGGGACAGGGTTATACGGAGATACGCAGTATTTT.

This clonotype was found a few times. This chain uses TRBV19 with TRBJ2-1; 7 bases are a match to TRBD2. J was trimmed by 2 bases and V by 6 bases; bases with no gene match: 7. Germline CDR1 is LNHDA and CDR2 is SQIVND (reference sequence). The CDR3 has 15 amino acids. CDR3 nucleotides: TGTGCCAGTAGCCTGAGACTAGCTACCTACAATGAGCAGTTCTTC. Translating it yields CASSLRLATYNEQFF. Complete variable domain (other parts from reference TRBV19 and TRBJ2-1): DGGITQSPKYLFRKEGQNVTLSCEQNLNHDAMYWYRQDPGQGLRLIYYSQIVNDFQKGDIAEGYSVSREKKESFPLTVTSAQKNPTAFYLCASSLRLATYNEQFFGPGTRLTVL.

This sequence joins TRBV2 and TRBJ1-1; D is ambiguous. Per germline, CDR1 SNHLY and CDR2 FYNNEI. V was shortened by 1 base and J by 3 bases, with 9 bases between the two germline ends. The length of the CDR3 is 14 residues. The CDR3 sequence: CASSEGFMDTEAFF. DNA for the CDR3: TGTGCCAGCAGTGAAGGGTTTATGGACACTGAAGCTTTCTTT.

CDR3 nucleotide sequence: TGCAGTGCTAGAGGGGGGTGGAAGGGGCCAGAGACCCAGTACTTC. Its translation: CSARGGWKGPETQYF. This chain links TRBV20-1 with TRBJ2-5, with D perhaps assigned TRBD1 or TRBD2 (5 bases each). This CDR3 has 15 residues. Germline CDR1 reads DFQATT; CDR2 reads SNEGSKA (reference sequence). The ends were cut back, 1 base at V and 4 bases at J, with 16 bases in the middle.

This clonotype was seen a handful of times. This rearrangement joins TRBV20-1 to TRBJ2-1; D unclear. Trimming removed 3 bases at V and 8 bases at J, with 8 bases between. The germline V gene has CDR1 DFQATT and CDR2 SNEGSKA (reference sequence). This CDR3 has 11 amino acids. The CDR3 sequence is CSASGRDEQFF. CDR3 coding DNA: TGCAGTGCTAGCGGGCGCGATGAGCAGTTCTTC.

This clonotype was found many times. The chain carries TRBV20-1 and TRBJ2-7; 10 nucleotides match TRBD1. Losses at the gene ends were 6 bases for V and 3 bases for J; bases not matched to a gene: 11. Germline V lookup: CDR1 DFQATT, CDR2 SNEGSKA (reference sequence). The CDR3 extends over 15 amino acids. DNA for the CDR3: TGCAGTGCCTTCTGGGACAGGGGAAGGGGCTACGAGCAGTACTTC. Amino acid sequence: CSAFWDRGRGYEQYF.

The sample holds many counts of this clonotype. V gene TRBV11-2 combines with J gene TRBJ2-1, with no clear D. From germline, CDR1 is SGHAT and CDR2 FQNNGV. The V end lost 2 bases, the J end lost 7 bases, and 12 bases lay between the germline ends. The CDR3 length is 14 residues. CDR3 protein: CASSLTGNRNEQFF. The CDR3 coding sequence is TGTGCCAGCAGCTTAACTGGGAATAGGAATGAGCAGTTCTTC.

This sequence joins TRBV7-2 and TRBJ2-1, with D unresolved. V was shortened by 8 bases and J by 12 bases, with 14 bases between the two germline ends. CDR3 size: 11 residues. CDR1 is SGHTA, CDR2 FQGNSA, per germline. The CDR3 bases are TGTGCCAGCTCGACGGAGTTCGGGCAGTTCTTC. Amino acids: CASSTEFGQFF.

This clonotype was seen a handful of times. The V and J genes are TRBV4-2 and TRBJ2-7; D is possibly TRBD1 (6 bases). Germline V gives CDR1 LGHNA, CDR2 YNFKEQ. CDR3 size: 15 residues. Between the trimmed V and J ends, which lost 8 bases and 3 bases, there was a span of 20 bases. CDR3 protein: CASGTNRDTDYEQYF. DNA for the CDR3: TGTGCCAGCGGAACGAACCGGGACACCGACTACGAGCAGTACTTC.

The V gene is TRBV18, the J gene TRBJ2-4; TRBD2 matches 14 bases. J gave up 7 bases and V 1 base, and 3 bases lay outside the gene matches. Germline assignment: CDR1 KGHSH and CDR2 LQKENI. The CDR3 is 16 amino acids. CDR3 amino acids: CASSPLGLAGENIQYF. The CDR3 region has the DNA TGTGCCAGCTCACCACTGGGACTAGCGGGAGAGAACATTCAGTACTTC.

This chain links TRBV20-1 with TRBJ2-2; TRBD2 matches at 10 bases. In germline, CDR1 is DFQATT, CDR2 SNEGSKA (reference sequence). The CDR3 spans 15 residues. Trimming cost V 3 bases and J 7 bases; bases outside gene matches: 8. CDR3 sequence (DNA): TGCAGTGCTAGTCGACGAGCGGGAGGGGACGGGGAGCTGTTTTTT. It yields the protein CSASRRAGGDGELFF.

This clonotype showed up many times. V gene TRBV12-3 or TRBV12-4 combines with J gene TRBJ2-2, with 8 nucleotides matching TRBD2. This CDR3 region has 15 residues. V shed 6 bases, J shed 5 bases, and the junction held 8 bases outside the gene matches. The CDR3 spells CASRGGLALTGELFF. In nucleotides, the CDR3 is TGTGCCAGCAGAGGCGGACTAGCTCTGACCGGGGAGCTGTTTTTT.

Here the CDR3 DNA reads TGTGCCAGCAGTTCACCCGGGACTAGCGGGATCAAACAAGAGACCCAGTACTTC. This gives the protein CASSSPGTSGIKQETQYF. The rearrangement joins TRBV27 to TRBJ2-5; 13 positions agree with TRBD2. The V segment lost 4 bases and the J segment 2 bases; nucleotides outside the gene matches: 10. Germline V gene lookup returns CDR1 MNHEY and CDR2 SMNVEV (reference sequence). The CDR3 runs to 18 residues.

This clonotype was detected a few times. The chain is built from TRBV10-3 and TRBJ2-2, with TRBD2 matching over 13 bases. Looked up from germline, CDR1 is ENHRY and CDR2 is SYGVKD. J lost 5 bases, V lost 7 bases, and 7 bases had no gene match. CDR3 length: 16 amino acids. The CDR3 reads CAINPGLAGSTGELFF. CDR3 sequence (DNA): TGTGCCATCAATCCGGGACTAGCGGGAAGTACCGGGGAGCTGTTTTTT.

Ten or more counts support this clonotype. The rearrangement joins TRBV20-1 to TRBJ2-3; D is uncertain. The germline CDR1 and CDR2 sequences are DFQATT and SNEGSKA (reference sequence). Trimming removed 3 bases at V and 0 bases at J, with 10 bases between. This CDR3 has 14 residues. In DNA, the CDR3 is TGCAGTGCTAGGAAGGTAGCCAGCACAGATACGCAGTATTTT. It encodes CSARKVASTDTQYF.

About this clonotype: This clone may be a read error of a much larger clone one base away. The chain employs TRBV6-2 or TRBV6-3 and TRBJ1-4, with TRBD1 matching 7 bases. The germline V gene has CDR1 MNHEY and CDR2 SVGEGT. The CDR3 covers 15 residues. The CDR3 loop is CASSFTGVTNEKLLF. CDR3 coding DNA: TGTGCCAGCAGTTTCACAGGGGTAACTAATGAAAAACTGCTTTTT.

This clonotype came up a few times. The chain employs TRBV6-1 and TRBJ1-4; D gene ambiguous. CDR3 length: 13 residues. The germline V gene has CDR1 MNHNS and CDR2 SASEGT. The ends were cut back, 7 bases at V and 5 bases at J, with 11 bases in the middle. The CDR3, as DNA: TGTGCCAGCAACCGTCGGGGAAATGAAAAACTGTTTTTT. The encoded protein is CASNRRGNEKLFF.

This clonotype has a count of ten or more. The genes are TRBV7-9 and TRBJ2-1, with D perhaps given as TRBD1 or TRBD2 (5 bases each). V was cut by 5 bases and J by 5 bases, with 16 bases left in between. Per germline, CDR1 SEHNR and CDR2 FQNEAQ (reference sequence). CDR3 size: 15 residues. Written as DNA, the CDR3 is TGTGCCAGCAGCCCCGGGGCAGCACAAAACAATGAGCAGTTCTTC. Protein product: CASSPGAAQNNEQFF.